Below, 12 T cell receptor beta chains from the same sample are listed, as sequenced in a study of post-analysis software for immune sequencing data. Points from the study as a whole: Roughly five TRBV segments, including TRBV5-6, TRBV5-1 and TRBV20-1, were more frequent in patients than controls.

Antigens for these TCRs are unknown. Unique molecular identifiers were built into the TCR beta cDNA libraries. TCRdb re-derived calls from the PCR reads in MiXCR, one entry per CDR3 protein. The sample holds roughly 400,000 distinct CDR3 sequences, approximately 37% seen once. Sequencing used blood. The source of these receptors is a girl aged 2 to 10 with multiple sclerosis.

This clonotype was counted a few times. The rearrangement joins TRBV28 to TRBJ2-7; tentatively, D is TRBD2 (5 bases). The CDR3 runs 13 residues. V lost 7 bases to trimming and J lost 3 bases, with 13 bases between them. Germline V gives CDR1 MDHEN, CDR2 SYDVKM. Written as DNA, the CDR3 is TGTGCCAGCAAAGGGCCCCGGGGCTACGAGCAGTACTTC. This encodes CASKGPRGYEQYF. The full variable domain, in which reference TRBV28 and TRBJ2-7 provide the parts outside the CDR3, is DVKVTQSSRYLVKRTGEKVFLECVQDMDHENMFWYRQDPGLGLRLIYFSYDVKMKEKGDIPEGYSVSREKKERFSLILESASTNQTSMYLCASKGPRGYEQYFGPGTRLTVT.

The CDR3 protein is CASSLLQGSGRGFSEQFF. CDR3 DNA sequence: TGTGCCAGCAGTTTACTCCAGGGGAGCGGGAGAGGTTTCAGTGAGCAGTTCTTC. The rearrangement uses TRBV12-3 or TRBV12-4 and TRBJ2-1; 8 bases agree with TRBD2. V lost 2 bases, J lost 9 bases, and 18 bases stayed unmatched. The CDR3 is 18 amino acids.

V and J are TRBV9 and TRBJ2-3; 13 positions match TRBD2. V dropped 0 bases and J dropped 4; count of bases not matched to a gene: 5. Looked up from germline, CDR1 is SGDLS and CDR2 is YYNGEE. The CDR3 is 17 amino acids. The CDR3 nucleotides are TGTGCCAGCAGCGTAGTTGGACTAGCGGGAGTCGCAGATACGCAGTATTTT. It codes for CASSVVGLAGVADTQYF.

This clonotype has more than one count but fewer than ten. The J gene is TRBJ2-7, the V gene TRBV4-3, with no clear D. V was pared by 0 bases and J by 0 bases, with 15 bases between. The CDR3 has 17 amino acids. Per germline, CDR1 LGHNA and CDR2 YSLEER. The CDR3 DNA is TGCGCCAGCAGCCAAGATGCCGGGCGCGCTGCCTCCTACGAGCAGTACTTC. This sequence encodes CASSQDAGRAASYEQYF.

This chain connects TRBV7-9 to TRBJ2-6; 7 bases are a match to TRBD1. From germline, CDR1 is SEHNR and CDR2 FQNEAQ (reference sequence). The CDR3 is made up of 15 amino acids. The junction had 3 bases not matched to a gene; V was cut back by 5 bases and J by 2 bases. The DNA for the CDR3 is TGTGCCAGCAGCCCCGACAGGGCTGGGGCCAACGTCCTGACTTTC. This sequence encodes CASSPDRAGANVLTF.

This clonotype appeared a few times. DNA for the CDR3: TGCGCCAGCAGCCAAGAAGGGACAGGGGGGTTTGCGGGGAGATCAGATACGCAGTATTTT. Protein product: CASSQEGTGGFAGRSDTQYF. The J gene is TRBJ2-3, the V gene TRBV4-1, with TRBD1 matching 11 bases. The junction had 15 bases not matched to a gene; V was cut back by 0 bases and J by 4 bases. The germline gives CDR1 MGHRA, CDR2 YSYEKL. This CDR3 spans 20 amino acids.

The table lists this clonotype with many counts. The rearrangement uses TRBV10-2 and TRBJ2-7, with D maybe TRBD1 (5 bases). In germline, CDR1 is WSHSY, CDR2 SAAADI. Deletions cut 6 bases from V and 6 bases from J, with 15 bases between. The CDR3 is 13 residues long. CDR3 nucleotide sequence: TGCGCCAGCAGCCCCAACAGGCTCTTCGAGCAGTACTTC. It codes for CASSPNRLFEQYF.

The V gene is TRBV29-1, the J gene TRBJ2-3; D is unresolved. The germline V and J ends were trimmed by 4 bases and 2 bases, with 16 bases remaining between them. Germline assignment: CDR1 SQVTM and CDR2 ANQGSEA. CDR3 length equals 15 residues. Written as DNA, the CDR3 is TGCAGCGTTGGCCCTGGTATCCACGACACAGATACGCAGTATTTT. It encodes CSVGPGIHDTDTQYF.

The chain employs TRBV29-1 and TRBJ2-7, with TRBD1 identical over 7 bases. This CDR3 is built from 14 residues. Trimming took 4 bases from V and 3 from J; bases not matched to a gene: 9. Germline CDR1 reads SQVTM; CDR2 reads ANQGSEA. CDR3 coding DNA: TGCAGCGTTGTACGGGACAGTCCTTACTACGAGCAGTACTTC. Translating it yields CSVVRDSPYYEQYF.

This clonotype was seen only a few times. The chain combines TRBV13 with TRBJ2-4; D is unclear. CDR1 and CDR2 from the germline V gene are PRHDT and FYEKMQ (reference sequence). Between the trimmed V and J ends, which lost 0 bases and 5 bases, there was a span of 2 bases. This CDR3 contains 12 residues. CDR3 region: CASSLGQNIQYF. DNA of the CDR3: TGTGCCAGCAGCTTAGGCCAAAACATTCAGTACTTC. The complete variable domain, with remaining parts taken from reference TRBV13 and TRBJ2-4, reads AAGVIQSPRHLIKEKRETATLKCYPIPRHDTVYWYQQGPGQDPQFLISFYEKMQSDKGSIPDRFSAQQFSDYHSELNMSSLELGDSALYFCASSLGQNIQYFGAGTRLSVL.

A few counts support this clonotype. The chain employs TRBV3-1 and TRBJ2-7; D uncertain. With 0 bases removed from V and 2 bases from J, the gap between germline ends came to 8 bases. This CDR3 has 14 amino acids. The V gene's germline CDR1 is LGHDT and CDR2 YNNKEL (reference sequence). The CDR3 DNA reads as TGTGCCAGCAGCCAAGAGGTCCGCCCCTACGAGCAGTACTTC. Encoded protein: CASSQEVRPYEQYF.

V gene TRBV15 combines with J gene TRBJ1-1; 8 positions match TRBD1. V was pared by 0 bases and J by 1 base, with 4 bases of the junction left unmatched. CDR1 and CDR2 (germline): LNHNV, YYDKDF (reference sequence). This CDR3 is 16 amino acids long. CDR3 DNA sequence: TGTGCCACCAGCAGAGATTTTGGACAGGGGAACACTGAAGCTTTCTTT. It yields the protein CATSRDFGQGNTEAFF.